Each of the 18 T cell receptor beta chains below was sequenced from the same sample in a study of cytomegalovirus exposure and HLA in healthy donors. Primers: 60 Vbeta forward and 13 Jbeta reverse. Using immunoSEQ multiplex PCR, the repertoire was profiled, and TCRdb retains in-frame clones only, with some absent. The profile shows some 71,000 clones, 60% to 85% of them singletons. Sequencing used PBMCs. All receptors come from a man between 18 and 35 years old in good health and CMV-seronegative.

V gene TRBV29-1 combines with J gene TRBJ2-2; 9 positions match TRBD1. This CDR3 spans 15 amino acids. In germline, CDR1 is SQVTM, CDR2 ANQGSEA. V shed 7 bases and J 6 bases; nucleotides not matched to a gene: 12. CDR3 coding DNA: TGCAGCGCTGGGGCGGGGACAGGGCCCGCCGGGGAGCTGTTTTTT. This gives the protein CSAGAGTGPAGELFF.

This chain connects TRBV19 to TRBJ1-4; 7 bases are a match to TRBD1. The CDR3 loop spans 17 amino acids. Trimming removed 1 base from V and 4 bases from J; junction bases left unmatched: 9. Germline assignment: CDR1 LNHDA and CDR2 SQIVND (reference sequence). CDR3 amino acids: CASSIAKPTGSNEKLFF. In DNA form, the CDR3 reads TGTGCCAGTAGTATAGCAAAACCGACAGGGAGTAATGAAAAACTGTTTTTT.

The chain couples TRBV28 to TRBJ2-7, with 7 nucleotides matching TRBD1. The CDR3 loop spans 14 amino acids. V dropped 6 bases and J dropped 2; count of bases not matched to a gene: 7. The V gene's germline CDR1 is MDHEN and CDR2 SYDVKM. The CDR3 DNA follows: TGTGCCAGCAGCCCCGGCCAGGGGGCCTACGAGCAGTACTTC. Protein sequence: CASSPGQGAYEQYF.

The CDR3 reads CASGEGPTDTQYF. CDR3 in DNA: TGTGCCAGCGGGGAGGGTCCCACAGATACGCAGTATTTT. The chain uses TRBV7-6 and TRBJ2-3, with TRBD2 matching over 7 bases. V was clipped by 8 bases and J by 2 bases; unmatched bases: 4. This CDR3 comprises 13 residues. The V gene's germline CDR1 is SGHVS and CDR2 FNYEAQ.

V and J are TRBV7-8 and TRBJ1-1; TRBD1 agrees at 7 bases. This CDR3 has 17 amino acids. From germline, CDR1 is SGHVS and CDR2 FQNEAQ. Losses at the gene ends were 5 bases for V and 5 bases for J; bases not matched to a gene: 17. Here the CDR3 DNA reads TGTGCCAGCAGCCCGAGTCGACAGGGATTAGGATGGACTGAAGCTTTCTTT. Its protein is CASSPSRQGLGWTEAFF.

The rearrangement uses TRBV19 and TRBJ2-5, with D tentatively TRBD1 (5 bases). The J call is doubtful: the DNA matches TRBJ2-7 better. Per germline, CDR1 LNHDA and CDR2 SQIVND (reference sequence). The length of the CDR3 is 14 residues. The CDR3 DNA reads TGTGCCAGTAGTACAGGGCGGACGGACTACGAGCAGTACTTC. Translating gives CASSTGRTDYEQYF.

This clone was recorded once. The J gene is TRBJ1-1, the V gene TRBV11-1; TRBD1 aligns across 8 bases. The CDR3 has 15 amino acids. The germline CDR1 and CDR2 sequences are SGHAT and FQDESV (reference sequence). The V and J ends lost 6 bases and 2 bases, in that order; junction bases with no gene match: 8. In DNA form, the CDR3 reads TGTGCCAGCAGTCAAGGGACAGGCACTAACACTGAAGCTTTCTTT. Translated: CASSQGTGTNTEAFF.

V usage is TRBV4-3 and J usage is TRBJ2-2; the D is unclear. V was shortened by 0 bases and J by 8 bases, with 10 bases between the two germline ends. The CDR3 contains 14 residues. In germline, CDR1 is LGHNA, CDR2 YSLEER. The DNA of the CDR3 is TGCGCCAGCAGCCAAGATAGACCCGGGGGGGAGCTGTTTTTT. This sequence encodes CASSQDRPGGELFF.

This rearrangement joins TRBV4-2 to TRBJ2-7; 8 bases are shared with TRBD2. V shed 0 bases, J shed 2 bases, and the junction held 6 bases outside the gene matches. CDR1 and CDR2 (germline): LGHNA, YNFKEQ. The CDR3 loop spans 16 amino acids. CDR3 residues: CASSQEDSGATYEQYV. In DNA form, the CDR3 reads TGTGCCAGCAGCCAAGAGGATAGCGGGGCTACCTACGAGCAGTACGTC.

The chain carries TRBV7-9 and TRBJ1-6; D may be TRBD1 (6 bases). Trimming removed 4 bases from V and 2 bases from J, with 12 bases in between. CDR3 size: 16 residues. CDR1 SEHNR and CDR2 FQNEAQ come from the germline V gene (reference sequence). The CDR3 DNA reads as TGTGCCAGCAGCTCTAGTCAGGGGACCTATAATTCACCCCTCCACTTT. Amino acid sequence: CASSSSQGTYNSPLHF.

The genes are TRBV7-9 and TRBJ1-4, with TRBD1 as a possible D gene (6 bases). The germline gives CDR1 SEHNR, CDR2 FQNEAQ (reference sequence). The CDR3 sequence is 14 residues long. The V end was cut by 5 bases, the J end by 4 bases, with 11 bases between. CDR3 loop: CASSRGGYNEKLFF. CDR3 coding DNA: TGTGCCAGCAGCCGAGGGGGTTATAATGAAAAACTGTTTTTT.

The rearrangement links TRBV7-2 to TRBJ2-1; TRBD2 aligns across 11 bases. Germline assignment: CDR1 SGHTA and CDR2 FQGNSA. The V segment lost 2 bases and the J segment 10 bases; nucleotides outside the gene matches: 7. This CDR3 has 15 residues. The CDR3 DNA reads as TGTGCCAGCAGCTTAATTAGCGGGGGGGCGGGGGAGCAGTTCTTC. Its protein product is CASSLISGGAGEQFF.

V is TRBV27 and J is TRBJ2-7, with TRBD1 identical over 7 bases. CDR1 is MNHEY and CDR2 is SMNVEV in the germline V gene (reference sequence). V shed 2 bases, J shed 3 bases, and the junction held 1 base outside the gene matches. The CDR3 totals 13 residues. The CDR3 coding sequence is TGTGCCAGCAGTTTACGACAGGGCTACGAGCAGTACTTC. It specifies CASSLRQGYEQYF.

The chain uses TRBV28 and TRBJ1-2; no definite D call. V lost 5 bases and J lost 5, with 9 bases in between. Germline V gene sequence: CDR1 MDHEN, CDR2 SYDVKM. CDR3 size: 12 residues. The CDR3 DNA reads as TGTGCCAGCAGTCTCCAGAGGTATGGCTACACCTTC. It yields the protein CASSLQRYGYTF.

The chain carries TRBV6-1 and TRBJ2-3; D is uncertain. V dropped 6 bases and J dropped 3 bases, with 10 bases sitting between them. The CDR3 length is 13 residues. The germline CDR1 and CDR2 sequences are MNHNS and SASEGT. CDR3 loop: CASRALMTDTQYF. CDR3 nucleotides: TGTGCCAGCAGAGCCCTGATGACAGATACGCAGTATTTT.

CDR3 sequence (DNA): TGCGCCAGCAGCCAAGGATTATCCTACGGCTACACCTTC. This gives the protein CASSQGLSYGYTF. J is TRBJ1-2 and V is TRBV4-1; D unclear. The V and J ends lost 1 base and 8 bases respectively, with 11 bases between them. The CDR3 runs to 13 residues. Germline CDR1 MGHRA, CDR2 YSYEKL.

The CDR3 region has the DNA TGTGCCAGCAGCGCCCGGGACAGGTTAAACACCGGGGAGCTGTTTTTT. This sequence encodes CASSARDRLNTGELFF. The rearrangement joins TRBV9 to TRBJ2-2, with TRBD1 matching 8 bases. V was clipped by 3 bases and J by 2 bases; unmatched bases: 6. This CDR3 region has 16 residues. Germline CDR1 reads SGDLS; CDR2 reads YYNGEE.

CDR3 coding DNA: TGCGCCAGCAGCTTGGACAGGGGTAAGGGCACTGAAGCTTTCTTT. Translation gives CASSLDRGKGTEAFF. The chain employs TRBV5-1 and TRBJ1-1, with 7 bases lining up with TRBD1. The CDR3 totals 15 residues. Germline loops: CDR1 SGHRS, CDR2 YFSETQ. Trimming removed 0 bases from V and 4 bases from J; junction bases left unmatched: 6.